This T cell receptor (beta chain) was identified in a study of shared clonotypes between healthy human individuals. Study in general: Per donor, CD8 memory used one plate, CD8 naive used two, CD4 memory used three and CD4 naive used three. Points from the study as a whole: In the sorted subsets, rarefaction showed sequencing was incomplete despite large depth. Few donors restricted represented genetic and exposure-history diversity. The four-donor shared clonotypes exceeded non-shared clonotypes in generation probability, with non-shared ones scoring lower.

V was pared by 3 bases and J by 5 bases, with 0 bases of the junction left unmatched. The CDR3 covers 12 residues. The germline CDR1 and CDR2 sequences are SGHAT and FQNNGV. The naive CD8 subset, CD45RO-negative cells positively selected for CCR7, excluded terminally differentiated effector memory CD45RA+ cells. As regards this clone: Its antigen is undetermined. In the same sample, other DNA sequences code for this CDR3.

Method: immunoSEQ multiplex PCR; TCRdb's copy keeps in-frame clones and lacks some. The sample lists millions of clones, 85% to 95% seen once, with 0.9% to 1.3% in the top ten. The gene calls are TRBV11-2 and TRBJ2-7; 8 nucleotides line up with TRBD1. The sample consisted of naive CD8+ T cells sorted from blood. The sequence derives from a man aged 18 to 29 in good health. CDR3: CASSLDRDEQYF. The CDR3 DNA is TGTGCCAGCAGCTTGGACAGGGACGAGCAGTACTTC.